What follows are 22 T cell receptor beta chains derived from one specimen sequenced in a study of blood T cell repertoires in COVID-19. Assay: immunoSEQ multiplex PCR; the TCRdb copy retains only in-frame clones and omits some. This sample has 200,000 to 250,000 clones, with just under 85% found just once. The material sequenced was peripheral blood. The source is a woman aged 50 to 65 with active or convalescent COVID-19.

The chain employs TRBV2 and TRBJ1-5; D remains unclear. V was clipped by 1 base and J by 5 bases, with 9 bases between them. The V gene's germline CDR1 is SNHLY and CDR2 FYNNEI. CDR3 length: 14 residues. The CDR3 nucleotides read TGTGCCAGCAGTGAAGTGACTGAGCATCAGCCCCAGCATTTT. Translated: CASSEVTEHQPQHF.

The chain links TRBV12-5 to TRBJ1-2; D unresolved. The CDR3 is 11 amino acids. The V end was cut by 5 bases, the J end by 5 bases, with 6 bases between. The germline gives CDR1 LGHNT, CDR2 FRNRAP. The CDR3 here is CASGQEYGYTF. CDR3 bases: TGTGCTAGTGGTCAGGAATATGGCTACACCTTC.

CDR3 DNA sequence: TGTGCCAGCAGCCAAGCCGGGGGTGGCTACACCTTC. Its protein product is CASSQAGGGYTF. This chain joins TRBV3-1 (or the pseudogene TRBV3-2) and TRBJ1-2; D may be TRBD1 (5 bases). This CDR3 contains 12 residues. Germline V lookup: CDR1 LGHDT, CDR2 YNNKEL (reference sequence). V lost 1 base and J 7 bases, leaving 7 bases between the germline ends.

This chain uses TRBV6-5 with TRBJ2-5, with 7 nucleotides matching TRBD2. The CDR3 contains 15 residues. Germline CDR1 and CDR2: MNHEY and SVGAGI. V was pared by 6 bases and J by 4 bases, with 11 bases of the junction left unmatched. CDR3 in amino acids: CASSVQGGGGETQYF. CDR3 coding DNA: TGTGCCAGCAGCGTCCAGGGTGGCGGGGGAGAGACCCAGTACTTC.

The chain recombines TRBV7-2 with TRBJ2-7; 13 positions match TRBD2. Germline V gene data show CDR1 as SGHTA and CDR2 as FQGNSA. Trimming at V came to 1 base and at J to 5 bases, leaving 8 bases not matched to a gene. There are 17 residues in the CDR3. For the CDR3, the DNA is TGTGCCAGCAGCTTAGGCGTTTTTGGACTAGCGGGGGACGAGCAGTACGTC. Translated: CASSLGVFGLAGDEQYV.

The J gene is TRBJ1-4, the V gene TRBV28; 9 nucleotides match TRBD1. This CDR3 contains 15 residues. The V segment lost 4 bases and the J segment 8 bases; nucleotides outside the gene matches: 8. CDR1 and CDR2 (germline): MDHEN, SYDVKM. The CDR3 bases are TGTGCCAGCAGTTCCCAGGGACAGGGACAAGAAAAACTGTTTTTT. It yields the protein CASSSQGQGQEKLFF. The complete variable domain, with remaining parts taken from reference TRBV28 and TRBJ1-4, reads DVKVTQSSRYLVKRTGEKVFLECVQDMDHENMFWYRQDPGLGLRLIYFSYDVKMKEKGDIPEGYSVSREKKERFSLILESASTNQTSMYLCASSSQGQGQEKLFFGSGTQLSVL.

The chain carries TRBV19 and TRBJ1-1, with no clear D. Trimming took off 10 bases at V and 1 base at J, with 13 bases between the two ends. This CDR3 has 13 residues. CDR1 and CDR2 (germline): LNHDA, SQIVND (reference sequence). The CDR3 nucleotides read TGTGCCACCGAGGGTAAGGGGAACACTGAAGCTTTCTTT. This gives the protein CATEGKGNTEAFF.

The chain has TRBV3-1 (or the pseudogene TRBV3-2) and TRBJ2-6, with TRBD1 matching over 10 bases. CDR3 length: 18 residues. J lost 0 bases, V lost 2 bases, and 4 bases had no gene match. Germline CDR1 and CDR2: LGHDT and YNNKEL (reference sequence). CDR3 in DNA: TGTGCCAGCAGCCAATCGGGACAGGGGAACTCTGGGGCCAACGTCCTGACTTTC. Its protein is CASSQSGQGNSGANVLTF.

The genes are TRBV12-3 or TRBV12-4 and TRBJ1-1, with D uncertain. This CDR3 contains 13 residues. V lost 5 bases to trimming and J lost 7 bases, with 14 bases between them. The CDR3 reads CASSDGWEYEAFF. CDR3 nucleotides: TGTGCCAGCAGTGACGGGTGGGAGTATGAAGCTTTCTTT.

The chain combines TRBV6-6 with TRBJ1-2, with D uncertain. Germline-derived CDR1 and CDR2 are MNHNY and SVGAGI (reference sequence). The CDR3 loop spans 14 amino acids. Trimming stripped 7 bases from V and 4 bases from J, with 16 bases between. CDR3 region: CASTRGGDLYGYTF. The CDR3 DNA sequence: TGTGCCAGCACCCGAGGAGGTGACCTCTATGGCTACACCTTC.

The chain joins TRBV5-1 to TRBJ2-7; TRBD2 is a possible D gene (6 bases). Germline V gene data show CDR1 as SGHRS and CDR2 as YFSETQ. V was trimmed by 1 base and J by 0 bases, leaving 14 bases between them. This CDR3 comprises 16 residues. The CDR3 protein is CASSLRRARSSYEQYV. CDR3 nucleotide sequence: TGCGCCAGCAGCTTGAGGAGGGCCCGGAGCTCCTACGAGCAGTACGTC.

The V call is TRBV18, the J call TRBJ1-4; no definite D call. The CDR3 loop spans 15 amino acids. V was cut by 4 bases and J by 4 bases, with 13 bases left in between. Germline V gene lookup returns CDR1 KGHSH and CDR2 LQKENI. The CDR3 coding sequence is TGTGCCAGCTCACTAGAAGGAGGACTTAATGAAAAACTGTTTTTT. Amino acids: CASSLEGGLNEKLFF.

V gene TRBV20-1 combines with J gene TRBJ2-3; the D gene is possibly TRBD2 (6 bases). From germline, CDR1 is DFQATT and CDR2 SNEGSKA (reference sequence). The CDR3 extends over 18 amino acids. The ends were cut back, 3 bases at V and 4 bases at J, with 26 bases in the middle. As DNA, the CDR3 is TGCAGTGCTAGTACTAGCCGCCCTAGCGAGGGATCTTCAGATACGCAGTATTTT. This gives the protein CSASTSRPSEGSSDTQYF.

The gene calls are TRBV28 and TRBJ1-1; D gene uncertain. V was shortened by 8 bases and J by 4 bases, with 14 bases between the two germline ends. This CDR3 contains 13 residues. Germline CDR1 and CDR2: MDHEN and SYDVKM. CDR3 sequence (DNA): TGTGCCAGCCGGGCTCCAGGAGGCACTGAAGCTTTCTTT. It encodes CASRAPGGTEAFF.

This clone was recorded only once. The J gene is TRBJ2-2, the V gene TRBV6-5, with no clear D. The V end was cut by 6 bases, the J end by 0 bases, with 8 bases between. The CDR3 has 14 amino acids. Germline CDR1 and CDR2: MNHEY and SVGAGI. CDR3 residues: CASSLTPNTGELFF. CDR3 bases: TGTGCCAGCAGCCTGACACCGAACACCGGGGAGCTGTTTTTT.

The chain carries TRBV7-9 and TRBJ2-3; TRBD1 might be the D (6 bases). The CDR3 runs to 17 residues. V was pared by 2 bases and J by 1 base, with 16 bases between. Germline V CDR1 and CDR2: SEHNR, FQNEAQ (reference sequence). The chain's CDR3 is CASSLLGVGTRTDTQYF. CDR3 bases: TGTGCCAGCAGCTTATTGGGGGTCGGGACACGCACAGATACGCAGTATTTT.

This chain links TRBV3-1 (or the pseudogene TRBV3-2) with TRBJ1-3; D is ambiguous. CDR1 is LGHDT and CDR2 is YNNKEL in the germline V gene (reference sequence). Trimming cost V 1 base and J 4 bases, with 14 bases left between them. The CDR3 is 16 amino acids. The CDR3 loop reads CASSQGFGVAGNTIYF. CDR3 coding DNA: TGTGCCAGCAGCCAAGGCTTTGGGGTAGCGGGAAACACCATATATTTT.

The CDR3 sequence is CASNFRGSEAFF. CDR3 coding DNA: TGTGCCAGCAACTTCCGGGGGAGTGAAGCTTTCTTT. The genes are TRBV12-3 or TRBV12-4 and TRBJ1-1; a possible D gene is TRBD1 (5 bases). This CDR3 region has 12 residues. Trimming removed 7 bases from V and 7 bases from J, with 13 bases in between.

Here the CDR3 DNA reads TGCAGTGCTAGTTACGGGGGGAGCTCCTACGAGCAGTACTTC. This codes for CSASYGGSSYEQYF. The rearrangement joins TRBV20-1 to TRBJ2-7, with 7 bases fitting TRBD2. There are 14 residues in the CDR3. V was clipped by 3 bases and J by 0 bases; unmatched bases: 5. The V gene's germline CDR1 is DFQATT and CDR2 SNEGSKA (reference sequence).

The DNA for the CDR3 is TGCAGCGTTGAAGATAGGTCCCGGGACAGGGGGTTCTTAGAGACCCAGTACTTC. Translated, it gives CSVEDRSRDRGFLETQYF. V usage is TRBV29-1 and J usage is TRBJ2-5; the match to TRBD1 covers 11 bases. This CDR3 region has 18 residues. V trimming: 0 bases; J trimming: 4 bases; junction bases outside the gene matches: 13. Looked up from germline, CDR1 is SQVTM and CDR2 is ANQGSEA.

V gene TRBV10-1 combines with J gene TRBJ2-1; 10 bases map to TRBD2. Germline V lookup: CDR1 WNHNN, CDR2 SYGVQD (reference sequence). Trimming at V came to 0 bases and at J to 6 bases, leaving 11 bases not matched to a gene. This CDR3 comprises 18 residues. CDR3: CASSESTGAGGTSNEQFF. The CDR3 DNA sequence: TGCGCCAGCAGTGAGTCTACCGGAGCGGGGGGGACCTCCAATGAGCAGTTCTTC.

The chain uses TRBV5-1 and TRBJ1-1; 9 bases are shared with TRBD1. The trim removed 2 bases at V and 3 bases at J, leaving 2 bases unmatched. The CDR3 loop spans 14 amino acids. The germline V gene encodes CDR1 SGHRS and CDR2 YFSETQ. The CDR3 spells CASSLQGADTEAFF. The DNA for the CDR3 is TGCGCCAGCAGCTTACAGGGGGCGGACACTGAAGCTTTCTTT.